This T cell receptor (beta chain) is from a study of blood T cell repertoires in COVID-19. Study at large: From the United States, Italy and Spain came samples of acute and convalescent COVID-19. T cells, B-cell-depleted T cells, or PBMCs provided the cDNA or gDNA that served as material.

Assay used: immunoSEQ multiplex PCR; TCRdb lists only in-frame clones, some missing. The sample includes fewer than 250,000 clones, 89% of them seen just once. Germline assignment: CDR1 SGHRS and CDR2 YFSETQ. This CDR3 has 15 residues. Germline trimming cut 0 bases from V and 5 bases from J; bases unmatched to any gene: 2. The TCR sequence derives from a man in his fifties or sixties who had recovered from COVID-19. What was sequenced was peripheral blood. The chain links TRBV5-1 to TRBJ1-6, with 7 bases that match TRBD1. The CDR3 protein is CASSLVGTDNSPLHF. As DNA, the CDR3 is TGCGCCAGCAGCTTGGTGGGGACAGATAATTCACCCCTCCACTTT.